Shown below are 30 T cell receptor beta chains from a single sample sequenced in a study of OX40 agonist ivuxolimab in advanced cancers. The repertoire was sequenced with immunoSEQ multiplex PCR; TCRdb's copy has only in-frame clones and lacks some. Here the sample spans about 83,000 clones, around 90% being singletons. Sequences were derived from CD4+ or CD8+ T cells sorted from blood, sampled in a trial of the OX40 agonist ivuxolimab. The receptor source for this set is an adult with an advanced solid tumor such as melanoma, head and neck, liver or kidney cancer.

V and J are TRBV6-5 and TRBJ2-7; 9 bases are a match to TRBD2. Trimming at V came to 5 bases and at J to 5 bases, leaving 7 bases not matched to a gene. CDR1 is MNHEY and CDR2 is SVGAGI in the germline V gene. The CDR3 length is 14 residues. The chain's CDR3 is CASSRSGTSNEQYF. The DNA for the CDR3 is TGTGCCAGCAGTCGCTCCGGGACTAGCAACGAGCAGTACTTC.

The CDR3 sequence: CASGLDTIGQREAFF. CDR3 DNA: TGTGCTAGTGGTTTGGACACAATCGGGCAGCGTGAAGCTTTCTTT. J is TRBJ1-1 and V is TRBV12-5, with D unresolved. Trimming pared 1 base from V and 7 bases from J, leaving 16 bases between. In germline, CDR1 is LGHNT, CDR2 FRNRAP. The CDR3 is 15 residues long.

Here the CDR3 DNA reads TGTGCCAGCAGCCTAACGGGGGGCTACGAGCAGTACTTC. It yields the protein CASSLTGGYEQYF. The rearrangement joins TRBV7-2 to TRBJ2-7; TRBD2 matches 7 bases. Per the germline V gene, CDR1 is SGHTA and CDR2 is FQGNSA. V was pared by 5 bases and J by 3 bases, with 4 bases of the junction left unmatched. CDR3 size: 13 residues.

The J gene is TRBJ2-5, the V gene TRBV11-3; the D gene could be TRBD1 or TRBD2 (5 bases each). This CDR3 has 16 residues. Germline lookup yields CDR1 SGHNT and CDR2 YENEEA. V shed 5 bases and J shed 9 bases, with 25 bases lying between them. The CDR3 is CASSPRGVALVMAQYF. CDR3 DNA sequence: TGTGCCAGCAGCCCCAGAGGGGTAGCCCTGGTGATGGCCCAGTACTTC.

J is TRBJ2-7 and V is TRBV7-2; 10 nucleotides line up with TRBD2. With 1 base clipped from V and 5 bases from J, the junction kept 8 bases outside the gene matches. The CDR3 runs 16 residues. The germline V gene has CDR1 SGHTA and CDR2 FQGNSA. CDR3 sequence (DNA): TGTGCCAGCAGCTTAGGTTGGAGCGGGAGGGCGGACGAGCAGTACTTC. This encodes CASSLGWSGRADEQYF.

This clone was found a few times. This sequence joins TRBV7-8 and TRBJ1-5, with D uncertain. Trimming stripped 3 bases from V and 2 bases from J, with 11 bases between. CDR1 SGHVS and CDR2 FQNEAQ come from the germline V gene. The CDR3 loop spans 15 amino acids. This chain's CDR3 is CASSFGPIGNQPQHF. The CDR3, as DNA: TGTGCCAGCAGCTTTGGCCCGATTGGCAATCAGCCCCAGCATTTT.

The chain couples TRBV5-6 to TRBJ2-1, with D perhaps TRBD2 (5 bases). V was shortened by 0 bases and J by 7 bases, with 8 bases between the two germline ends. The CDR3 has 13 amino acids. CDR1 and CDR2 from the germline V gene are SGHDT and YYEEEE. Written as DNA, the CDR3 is TGTGCCAGCAGCTTGGTATCGGGGAATGAGCAGTTCTTC. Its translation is CASSLVSGNEQFF.

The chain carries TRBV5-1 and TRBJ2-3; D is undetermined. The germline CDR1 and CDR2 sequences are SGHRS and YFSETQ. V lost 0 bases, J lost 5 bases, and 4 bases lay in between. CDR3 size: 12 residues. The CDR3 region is CASSLVQDTQYF. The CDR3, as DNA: TGCGCCAGCAGCTTGGTTCAAGATACGCAGTATTTT.

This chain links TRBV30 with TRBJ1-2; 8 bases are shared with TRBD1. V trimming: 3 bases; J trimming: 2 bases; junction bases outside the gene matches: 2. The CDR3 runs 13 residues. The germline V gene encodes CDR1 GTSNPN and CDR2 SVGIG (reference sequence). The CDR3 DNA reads TGTGCCTGGAGCAGGGGGCGCAACTATGGCTACACCTTC. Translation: CAWSRGRNYGYTF.

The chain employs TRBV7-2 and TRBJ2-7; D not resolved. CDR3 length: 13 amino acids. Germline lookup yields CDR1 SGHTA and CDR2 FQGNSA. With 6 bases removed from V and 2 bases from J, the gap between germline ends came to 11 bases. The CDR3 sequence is CASSTVRTYEQYF. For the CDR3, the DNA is TGTGCCAGCAGTACGGTGAGAACCTACGAGCAGTACTTC.

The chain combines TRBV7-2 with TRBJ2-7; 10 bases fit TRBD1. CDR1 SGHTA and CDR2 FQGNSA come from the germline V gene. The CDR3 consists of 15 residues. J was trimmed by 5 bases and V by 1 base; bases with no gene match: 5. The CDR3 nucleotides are TGTGCCAGCAGCTTAGGAGGGACAGGGGACCACGAGCAGTACTTC. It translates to CASSLGGTGDHEQYF. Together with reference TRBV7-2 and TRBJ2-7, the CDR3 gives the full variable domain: GAGVSQSPSNKVTEKGKDVELRCDPISGHTALYWYRQSLGQGLEFLIYFQGNSAPDKSGLPSDRFSAERTGGSVSTLTIQRTQQEDSAVYLCASSLGGTGDHEQYFGPGTRLTVT.

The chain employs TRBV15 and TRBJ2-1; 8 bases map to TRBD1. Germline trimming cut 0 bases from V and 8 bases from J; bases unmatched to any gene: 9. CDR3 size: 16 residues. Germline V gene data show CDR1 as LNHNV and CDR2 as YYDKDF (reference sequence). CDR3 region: CATSREYPPQGDEQFF. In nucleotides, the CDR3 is TGTGCCACCAGCAGAGAATATCCCCCACAGGGGGATGAGCAGTTCTTC.

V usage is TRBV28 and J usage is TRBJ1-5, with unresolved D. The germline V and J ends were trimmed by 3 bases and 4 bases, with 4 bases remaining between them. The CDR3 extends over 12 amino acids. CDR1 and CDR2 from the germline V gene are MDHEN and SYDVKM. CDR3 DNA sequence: TGTGCCAGCAGTTTGTTAAATCAGCCCCAGCATTTT. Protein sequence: CASSLLNQPQHF.

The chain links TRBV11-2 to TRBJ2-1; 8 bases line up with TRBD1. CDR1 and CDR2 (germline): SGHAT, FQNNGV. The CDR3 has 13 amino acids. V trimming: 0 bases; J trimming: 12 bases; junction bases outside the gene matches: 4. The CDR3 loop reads CASSLDRGRGQFF. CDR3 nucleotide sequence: TGTGCCAGCAGCTTAGACAGGGGGCGAGGGCAGTTCTTC.

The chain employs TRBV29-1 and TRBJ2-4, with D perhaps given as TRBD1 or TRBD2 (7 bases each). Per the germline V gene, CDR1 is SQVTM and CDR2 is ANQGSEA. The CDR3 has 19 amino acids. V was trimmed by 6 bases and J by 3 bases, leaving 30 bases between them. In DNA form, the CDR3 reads TGCAGCGTAGTATACCGTCACCAGGGGGGGGTTTCGGGCAAAAACATTCAGTACTTC. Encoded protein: CSVVYRHQGGVSGKNIQYF.

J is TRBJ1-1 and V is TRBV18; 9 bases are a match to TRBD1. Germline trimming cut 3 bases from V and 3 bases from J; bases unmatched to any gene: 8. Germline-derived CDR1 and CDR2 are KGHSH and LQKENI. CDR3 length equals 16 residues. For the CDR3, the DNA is TGTGCCAGCTCACCCTACCGGACAGGGGTTGACACTGAAGCTTTCTTT. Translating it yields CASSPYRTGVDTEAFF.

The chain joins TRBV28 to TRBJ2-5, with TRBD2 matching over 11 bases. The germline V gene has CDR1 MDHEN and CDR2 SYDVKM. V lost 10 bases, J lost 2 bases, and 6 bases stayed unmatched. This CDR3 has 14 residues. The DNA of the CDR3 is TGTGCCACGTCACTAGCGGGGGTACAAGAGACCCAGTACTTC. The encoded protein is CATSLAGVQETQYF.

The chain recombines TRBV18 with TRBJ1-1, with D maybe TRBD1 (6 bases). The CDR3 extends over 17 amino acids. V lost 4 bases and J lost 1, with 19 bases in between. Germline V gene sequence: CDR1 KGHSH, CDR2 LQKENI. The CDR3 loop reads CASSLTRDTPTNTEAFF. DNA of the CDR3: TGTGCCAGCTCACTGACCCGGGACACTCCAACGAACACTGAAGCTTTCTTT. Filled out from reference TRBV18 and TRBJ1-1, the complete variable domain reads NAGVMQNPRHLVRRRGQEARLRCSPMKGHSHVYWYRQLPEEGLKFMVYLQKENIIDESGMPKERFSAEFPKEGPSILRIQQVVRGDSAAYFCASSLTRDTPTNTEAFFGQGTRLTVV.

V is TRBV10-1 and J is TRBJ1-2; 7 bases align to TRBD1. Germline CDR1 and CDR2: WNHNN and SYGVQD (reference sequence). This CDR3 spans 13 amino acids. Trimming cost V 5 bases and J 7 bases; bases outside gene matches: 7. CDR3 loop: CASSLDRAGGYTF. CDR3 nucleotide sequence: TGCGCCAGCAGTTTAGACAGGGCCGGTGGCTACACCTTC.

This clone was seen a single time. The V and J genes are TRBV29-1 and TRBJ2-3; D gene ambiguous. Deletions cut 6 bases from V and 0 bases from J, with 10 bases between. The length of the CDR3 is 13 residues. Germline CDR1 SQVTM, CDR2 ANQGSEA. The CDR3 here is CSVSKASTDTQYF. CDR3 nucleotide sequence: TGCAGCGTCTCTAAAGCTAGCACAGATACGCAGTATTTT.

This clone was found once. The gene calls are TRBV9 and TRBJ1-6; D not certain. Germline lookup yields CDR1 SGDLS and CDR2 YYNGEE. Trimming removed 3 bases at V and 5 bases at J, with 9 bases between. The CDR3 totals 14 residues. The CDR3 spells CASSADRDNSPLHF. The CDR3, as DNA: TGTGCCAGCAGCGCCGACCGAGATAATTCACCCCTCCACTTT.

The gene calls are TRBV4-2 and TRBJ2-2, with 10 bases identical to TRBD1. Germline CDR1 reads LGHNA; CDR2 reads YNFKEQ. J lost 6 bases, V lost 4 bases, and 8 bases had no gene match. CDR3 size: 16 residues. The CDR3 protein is CASSPQDRGTSGELFF. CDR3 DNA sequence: TGTGCCAGCAGCCCCCAGGACAGGGGGACTTCCGGGGAGCTGTTTTTT.

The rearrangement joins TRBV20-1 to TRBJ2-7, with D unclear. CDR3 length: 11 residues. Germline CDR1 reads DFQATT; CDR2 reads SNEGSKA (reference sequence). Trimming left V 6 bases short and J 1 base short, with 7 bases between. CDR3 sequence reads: CSAQSSYEQYF. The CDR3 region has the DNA TGCAGTGCGCAATCATCCTACGAGCAGTACTTC.

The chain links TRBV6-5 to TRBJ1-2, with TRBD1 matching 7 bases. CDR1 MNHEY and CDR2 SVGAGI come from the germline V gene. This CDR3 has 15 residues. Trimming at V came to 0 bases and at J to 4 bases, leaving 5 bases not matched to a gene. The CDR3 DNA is TGTGCCAGCAGTTACTCGAGGGAGGGGGCCTATGGCTACACCTTC. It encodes CASSYSREGAYGYTF.

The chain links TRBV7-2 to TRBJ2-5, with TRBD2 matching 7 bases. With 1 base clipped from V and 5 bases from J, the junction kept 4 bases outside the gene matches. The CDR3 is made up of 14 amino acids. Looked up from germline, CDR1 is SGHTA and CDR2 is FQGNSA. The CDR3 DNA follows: TGTGCCAGCAGCTTAGTGGCGGGGGAGGAGACCCAGTACTTC. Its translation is CASSLVAGEETQYF.

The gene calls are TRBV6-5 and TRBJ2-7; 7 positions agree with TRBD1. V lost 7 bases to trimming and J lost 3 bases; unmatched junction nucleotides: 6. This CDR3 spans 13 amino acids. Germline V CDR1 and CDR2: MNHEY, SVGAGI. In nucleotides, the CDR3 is TGTGCCAGCACTGCAGGGACAGTCTACGAGCAGTACTTC. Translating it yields CASTAGTVYEQYF.

CDR3 loop: CASSPPLAGHTGELFF. Written as DNA, the CDR3 is TGTGCCAGCTCACCACCGCTAGCGGGGCACACCGGGGAGCTGTTTTTT. The genes are TRBV18 and TRBJ2-2, with 9 nucleotides matching TRBD2. CDR3 length: 16 residues. Trimming removed 0 bases from V and 3 bases from J; junction bases left unmatched: 2. Germline CDR1 reads KGHSH; CDR2 reads LQKENI.

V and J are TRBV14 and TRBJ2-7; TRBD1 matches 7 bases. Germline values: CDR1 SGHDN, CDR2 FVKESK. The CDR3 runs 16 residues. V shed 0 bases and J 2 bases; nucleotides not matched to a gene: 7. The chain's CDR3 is CASSQDLPGGPYEQYF. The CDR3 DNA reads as TGTGCCAGCAGCCAAGATCTGCCAGGGGGTCCCTACGAGCAGTACTTC. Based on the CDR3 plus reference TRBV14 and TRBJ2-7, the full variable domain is EAGVTQFPSHSVIEKGQTVTLRCDPISGHDNLYWYRRVMGKEIKFLLHFVKESKQDESGMPNNRFLAERTGGTYSTLKVQPAELEDSGVYFCASSQDLPGGPYEQYFGPGTRLTVT.

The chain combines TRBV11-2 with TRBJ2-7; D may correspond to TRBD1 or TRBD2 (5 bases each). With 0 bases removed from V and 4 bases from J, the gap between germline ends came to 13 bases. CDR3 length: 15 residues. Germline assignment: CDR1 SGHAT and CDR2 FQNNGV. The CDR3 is CASSLESQGVYEQYF. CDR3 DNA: TGTGCCAGCAGCTTAGAATCCCAGGGAGTATACGAGCAGTACTTC.

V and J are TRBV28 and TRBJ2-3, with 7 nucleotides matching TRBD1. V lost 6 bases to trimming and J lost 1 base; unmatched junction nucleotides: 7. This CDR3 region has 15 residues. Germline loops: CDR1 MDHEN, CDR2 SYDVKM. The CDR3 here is CASRSPQGGTDTQYF. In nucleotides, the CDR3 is TGTGCCAGCAGAAGCCCCCAGGGGGGCACAGATACGCAGTATTTT. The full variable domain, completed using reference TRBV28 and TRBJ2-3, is DVKVTQSSRYLVKRTGEKVFLECVQDMDHENMFWYRQDPGLGLRLIYFSYDVKMKEKGDIPEGYSVSREKKERFSLILESASTNQTSMYLCASRSPQGGTDTQYFGPGTRLTVL.